These 10 T cell receptor beta chains were all obtained from the same sample, sequenced in a study of shared clonotypes between healthy human individuals. Measured with immunoSEQ multiplex PCR; TCRdb has only the in-frame clones, and not every one. Seen here are over 2,000,000 clones, around 93% observed once, and the top ten hold approximately 1.7%. CD45RO negativity and positive selection for CCR7 defined naive CD8 cells, a population that excluded terminally differentiated effector memory CD45RA+ cells. Sequenced material: naive CD8+ T cells from PBMCs. These receptors were obtained from a man younger than 35 in good health. Some clones in this sample may be carry-over from other donors' samples.

The chain employs TRBV28 and TRBJ2-2; the D gene is possibly TRBD1 (6 bases). Trimming took off 7 bases at V and 1 base at J, with 13 bases between the two ends. CDR3 length: 15 residues. In germline, CDR1 is MDHEN, CDR2 SYDVKM. Here the CDR3 DNA reads TGTGCCAGCACCCCCGGCAGGGGGAACACCGGGGAGCTGTTTTTT. It codes for CASTPGRGNTGELFF.

This clone has just one count. The V call is TRBV11-1, the J call TRBJ2-7; D is tentatively TRBD1 or TRBD2 (6 bases each). Trimming took 5 bases from V and 3 from J, leaving 20 bases between them. The CDR3 extends over 16 amino acids. CDR1 is SGHAT, CDR2 FQDESV, per germline (reference sequence). CDR3 coding DNA: TGTGCCAGCAGCGCGCTAGGGGGGACCCGATTCTACGAGCAGTACTTC. Translation gives CASSALGGTRFYEQYF.

The CDR3 coding sequence is TGTGCCACCAGCACCCGCCTCGGAGGGGGGGCTGAAGCTTTCTTT. This translates into CATSTRLGGGAEAFF. The chain is built from TRBV15 and TRBJ1-1; tentative D call: TRBD1 (6 bases). V lost 4 bases, J lost 6 bases, and 18 bases lay in between. Germline-derived CDR1 and CDR2 are LNHNV and YYDKDF (reference sequence). There are 15 residues in the CDR3. The full variable domain, rest sourced from reference TRBV15 and TRBJ1-1, is DAMVIQNPRYQVTQFGKPVTLSCSQTLNHNVMYWYQQKSSQAPKLLFHYYDKDFNNEADTPDNFQSRRPNTSFCFLDIRSPGLGDTAMYLCATSTRLGGGAEAFFGQGTRLTVV.

The chain links TRBV27 to TRBJ1-2; no clear D gene. The CDR3 extends over 14 amino acids. The V end lost 6 bases, the J end lost 0 bases, and 11 bases lay between the germline ends. Germline V gene sequence: CDR1 MNHEY, CDR2 SMNVEV (reference sequence). CDR3 region: CASRSSPANYGYTF. The CDR3 DNA follows: TGTGCCAGCAGGAGCAGCCCCGCTAACTATGGCTACACCTTC.

A word on this clone: Different DNA sequences within this sample yield the same CDR3. The V and J genes are TRBV7-3 and TRBJ2-7, with no clear D. Germline values: CDR1 SGHTA, CDR2 FQGTGA. This CDR3 comprises 14 residues. The V end lost 0 bases, the J end lost 0 bases, and 6 bases lay between the germline ends. The CDR3 DNA follows: TGTGCCAGCAGCTTAACGGGAAGCTCCTACGAGCAGTACTTC. It yields the protein CASSLTGSSYEQYF.

This clone appeared a single time. Other DNA sequences within the sample encode an identical CDR3. V usage is TRBV19 and J usage is TRBJ2-7; D may match TRBD1 or TRBD2 (5 bases each). V was pared by 3 bases and J by 0 bases, with 9 bases between. This CDR3 is built from 14 residues. Germline V gene data show CDR1 as LNHDA and CDR2 as SQIVND (reference sequence). CDR3 sequence: CASSMGPSSYEQYF. The CDR3 DNA reads TGTGCCAGTAGTATGGGACCTAGCTCCTACGAGCAGTACTTC.

This clone was found once. The chain uses TRBV25-1 and TRBJ2-1, with D tentatively TRBD1 (6 bases). V was trimmed by 0 bases and J by 5 bases, leaving 14 bases between them. Germline V lookup: CDR1 MGHDK, CDR2 SYGVNS. This CDR3 region has 16 residues. For the CDR3, the DNA is TGTGCCAGCAGTGAATATAGGACAGAGTTGGACAATGAGCAGTTCTTC. Protein: CASSEYRTELDNEQFF.

The rearrangement links TRBV7-9 to TRBJ2-5; 9 bases match TRBD2. The J call is doubtful: the DNA matches TRBJ2-7 better. This CDR3 spans 15 amino acids. Germline V CDR1 and CDR2: SEHNR, FQNEAQ (reference sequence). CDR3 loop: CASSQNLGTSHEQYF. CDR3 coding DNA: TGTGCCAGCAGCCAAAACCTCGGGACTAGCCACGAGCAGTACTTC.

The chain recombines TRBV6-4 with TRBJ2-1; a weak D match, TRBD2 (7 bases). V was trimmed by 6 bases and J by 0 bases, leaving 9 bases between them. Germline CDR1 and CDR2: MRHNA and SNTAGT. The CDR3 consists of 14 residues. The CDR3 loop reads CASRGGGSYNEQFF. In DNA, the CDR3 is TGTGCCAGCAGGGGAGGGGGCTCCTACAATGAGCAGTTCTTC.

The V and J genes are TRBV14 and TRBJ2-1; 10 positions agree with TRBD1. The CDR3 covers 15 residues. The germline V gene encodes CDR1 SGHDN and CDR2 FVKESK. The J segment lost 8 bases and the V segment lost 5 bases, leaving 9 bases of the junction unmatched. In nucleotides, the CDR3 is TGTGCCAGCAGCGCCCGACAGGGGGCGGTTGATGAGCAGTTCTTC. Translation: CASSARQGAVDEQFF. The full variable domain, with the rest looked up from reference TRBV14 and TRBJ2-1, is EAGVTQFPSHSVIEKGQTVTLRCDPISGHDNLYWYRRVMGKEIKFLLHFVKESKQDESGMPNNRFLAERTGGTYSTLKVQPAELEDSGVYFCASSARQGAVDEQFFGPGTRLTVL.